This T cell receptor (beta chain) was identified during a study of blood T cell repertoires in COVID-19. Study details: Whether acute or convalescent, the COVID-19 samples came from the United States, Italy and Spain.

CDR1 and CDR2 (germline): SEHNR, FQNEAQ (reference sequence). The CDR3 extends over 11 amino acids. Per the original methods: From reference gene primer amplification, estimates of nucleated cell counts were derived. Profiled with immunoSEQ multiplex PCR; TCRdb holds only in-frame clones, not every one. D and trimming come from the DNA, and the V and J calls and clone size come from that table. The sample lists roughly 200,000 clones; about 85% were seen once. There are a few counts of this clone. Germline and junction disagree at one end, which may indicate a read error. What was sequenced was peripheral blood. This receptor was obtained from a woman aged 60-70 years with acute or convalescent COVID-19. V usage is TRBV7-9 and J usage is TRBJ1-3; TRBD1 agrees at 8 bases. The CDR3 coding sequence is TGTGCCAGCAGCCCTAAGGGGACAGGTGGCTTT. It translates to CASSPKGTGGF.